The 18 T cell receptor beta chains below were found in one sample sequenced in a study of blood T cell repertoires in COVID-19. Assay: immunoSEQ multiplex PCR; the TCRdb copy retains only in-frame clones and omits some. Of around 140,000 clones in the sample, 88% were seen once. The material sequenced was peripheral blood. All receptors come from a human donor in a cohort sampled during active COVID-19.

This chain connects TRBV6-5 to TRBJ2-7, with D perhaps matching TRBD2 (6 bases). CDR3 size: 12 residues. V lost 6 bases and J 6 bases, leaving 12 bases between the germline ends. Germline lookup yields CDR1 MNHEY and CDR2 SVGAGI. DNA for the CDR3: TGTGCCAGCAGAACGGTGGGGGGCGAGCAGTACTTC. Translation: CASRTVGGEQYF.

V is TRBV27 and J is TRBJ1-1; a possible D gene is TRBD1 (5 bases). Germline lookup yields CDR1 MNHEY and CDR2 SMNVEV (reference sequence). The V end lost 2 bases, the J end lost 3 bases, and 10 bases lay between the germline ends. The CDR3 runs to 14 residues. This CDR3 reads CASSLTGPYTEAFF. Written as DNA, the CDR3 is TGTGCCAGCAGTTTAACAGGCCCGTACACTGAAGCTTTCTTT.

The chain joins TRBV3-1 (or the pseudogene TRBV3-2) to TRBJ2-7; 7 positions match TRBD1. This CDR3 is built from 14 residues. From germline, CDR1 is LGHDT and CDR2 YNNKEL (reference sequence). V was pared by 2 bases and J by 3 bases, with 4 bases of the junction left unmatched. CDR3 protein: CASSQTGTVYEQYF. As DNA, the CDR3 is TGTGCCAGCAGCCAAACCGGGACAGTCTACGAGCAGTACTTC.

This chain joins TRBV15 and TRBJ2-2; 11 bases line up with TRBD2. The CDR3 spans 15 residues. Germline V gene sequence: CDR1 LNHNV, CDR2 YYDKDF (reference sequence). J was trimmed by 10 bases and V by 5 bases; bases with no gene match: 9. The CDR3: CATSPRLAGGEELFF. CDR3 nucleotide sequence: TGTGCCACCAGCCCACGTCTAGCGGGGGGCGAGGAGCTGTTTTTT.

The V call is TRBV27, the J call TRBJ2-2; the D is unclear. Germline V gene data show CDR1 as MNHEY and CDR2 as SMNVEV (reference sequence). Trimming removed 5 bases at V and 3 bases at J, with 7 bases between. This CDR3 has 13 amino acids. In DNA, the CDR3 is TGTGCCAGCAGTGTAGTATACACCGGGGAGCTGTTTTTT. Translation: CASSVVYTGELFF.

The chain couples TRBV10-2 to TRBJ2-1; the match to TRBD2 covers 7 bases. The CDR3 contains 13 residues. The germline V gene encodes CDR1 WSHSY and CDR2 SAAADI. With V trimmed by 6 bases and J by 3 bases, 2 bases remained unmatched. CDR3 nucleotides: TGCGCCAGCAGGACTAGCATCTACAATGAGCAGTTCTTC. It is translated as CASRTSIYNEQFF.

The CDR3 region is CASSPSGRGVAGELFF. The CDR3 region has the DNA TGTGCCAGCAGCCCCAGCGGCAGGGGAGTTGCCGGGGAGCTGTTTTTT. This chain joins TRBV7-2 and TRBJ2-2; D might be TRBD1 (6 bases). CDR1 SGHTA and CDR2 FQGNSA come from the germline V gene. Trimming cost V 5 bases and J 6 bases, with 19 bases left between them. The CDR3 loop spans 16 amino acids.

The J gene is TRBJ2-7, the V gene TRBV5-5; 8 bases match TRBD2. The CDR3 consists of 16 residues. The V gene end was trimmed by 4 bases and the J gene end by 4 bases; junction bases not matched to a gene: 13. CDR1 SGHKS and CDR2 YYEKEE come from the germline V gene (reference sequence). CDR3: CASSPRSRGAGYEQYF. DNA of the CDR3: TGTGCCAGCAGCCCCCGATCGCGGGGGGCCGGTTACGAGCAGTACTTC.

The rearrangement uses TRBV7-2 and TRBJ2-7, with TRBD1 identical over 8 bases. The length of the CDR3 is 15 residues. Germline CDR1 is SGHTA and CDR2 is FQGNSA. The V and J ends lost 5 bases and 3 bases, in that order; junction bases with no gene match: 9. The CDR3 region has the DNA TGTGCCAGCAGCCCGCGGACAGGGAGATACTACGAGCAGTACTTC. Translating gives CASSPRTGRYYEQYF.

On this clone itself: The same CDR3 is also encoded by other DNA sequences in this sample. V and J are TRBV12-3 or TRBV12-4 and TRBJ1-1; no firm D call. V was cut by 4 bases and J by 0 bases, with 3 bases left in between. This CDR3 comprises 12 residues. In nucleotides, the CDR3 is TGTGCCAGCAGTTCAATGAACACTGAAGCTTTCTTT. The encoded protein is CASSSMNTEAFF.

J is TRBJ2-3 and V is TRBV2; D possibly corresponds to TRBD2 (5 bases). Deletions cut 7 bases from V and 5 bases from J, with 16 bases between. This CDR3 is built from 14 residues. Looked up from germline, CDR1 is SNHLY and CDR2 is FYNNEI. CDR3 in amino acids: CASTSRARGDTQYF. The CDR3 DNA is TGTGCCAGCACCTCGAGGGCCCGGGGAGATACGCAGTATTTT. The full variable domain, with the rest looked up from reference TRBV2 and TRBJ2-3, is EPEVTQTPSHQVTQMGQEVILRCVPISNHLYFYWYRQILGQKVEFLVSFYNNEISEKSEIFDDQFSVERPDGSNFTLKIRSTKLEDSAMYFCASTSRARGDTQYFGPGTRLTVL.

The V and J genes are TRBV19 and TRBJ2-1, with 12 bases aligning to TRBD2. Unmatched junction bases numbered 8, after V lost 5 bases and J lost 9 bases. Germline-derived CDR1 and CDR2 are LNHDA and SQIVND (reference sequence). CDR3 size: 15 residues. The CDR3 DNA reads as TGTGCCAGTAGTCCCTCTAGCGGGGGGGAGGGTGAGCAGTTCTTC. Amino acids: CASSPSSGGEGEQFF. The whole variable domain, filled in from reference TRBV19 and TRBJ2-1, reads DGGITQSPKYLFRKEGQNVTLSCEQNLNHDAMYWYRQDPGQGLRLIYYSQIVNDFQKGDIAEGYSVSREKKESFPLTVTSAQKNPTAFYLCASSPSSGGEGEQFFGPGTRLTVL.

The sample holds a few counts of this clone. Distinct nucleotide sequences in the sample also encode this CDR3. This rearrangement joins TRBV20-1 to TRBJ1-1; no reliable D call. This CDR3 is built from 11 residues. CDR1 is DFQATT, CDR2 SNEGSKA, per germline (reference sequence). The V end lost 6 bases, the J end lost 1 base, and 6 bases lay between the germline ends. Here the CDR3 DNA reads TGCAGTGCACGACAGAACACTGAAGCTTTCTTT. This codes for CSARQNTEAFF.

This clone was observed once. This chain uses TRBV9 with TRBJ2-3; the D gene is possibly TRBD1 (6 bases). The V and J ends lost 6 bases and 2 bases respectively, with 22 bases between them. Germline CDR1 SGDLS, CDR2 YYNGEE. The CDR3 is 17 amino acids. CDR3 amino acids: CASNTRGNPISTDTQYF. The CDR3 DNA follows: TGTGCCAGCAATACCAGGGGAAACCCCATTTCCACAGATACGCAGTATTTT.

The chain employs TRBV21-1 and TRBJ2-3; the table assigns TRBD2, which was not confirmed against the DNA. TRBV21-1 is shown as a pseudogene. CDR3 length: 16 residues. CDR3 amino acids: CASSLGGGGWIDTQYF. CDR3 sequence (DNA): TGTGCCAGCAGCCTGGGCGGGGGGGGCTGGATAGATACGCAGTATTTT.

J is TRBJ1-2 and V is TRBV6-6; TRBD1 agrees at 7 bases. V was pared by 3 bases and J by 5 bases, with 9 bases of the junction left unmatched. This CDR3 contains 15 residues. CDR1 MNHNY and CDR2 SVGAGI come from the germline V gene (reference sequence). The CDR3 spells CASSYADRPLYGYTF. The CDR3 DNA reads TGTGCCAGCAGTTATGCGGACAGGCCGTTGTATGGCTACACCTTC.

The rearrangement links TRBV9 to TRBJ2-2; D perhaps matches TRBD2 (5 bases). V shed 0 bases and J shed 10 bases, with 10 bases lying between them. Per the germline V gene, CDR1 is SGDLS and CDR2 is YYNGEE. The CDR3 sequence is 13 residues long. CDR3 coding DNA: TGTGCCAGCAGCGTAGAAGCCGGGGAGGAGCTGTTTTTT. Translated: CASSVEAGEELFF.

The CDR3 loop reads CASSPGGGPYEQYF. DNA of the CDR3: TGTGCCAGCAGCCCCGGGGGGGGGCCTTACGAGCAGTACTTC. The chain employs TRBV2 and TRBJ2-7; 8 nucleotides agree with TRBD2. This CDR3 region has 14 residues. V lost 6 bases to trimming and J lost 4 bases; unmatched junction nucleotides: 8. Germline CDR1 is SNHLY and CDR2 is FYNNEI. Complete variable domain (other parts from reference TRBV2 and TRBJ2-7): EPEVTQTPSHQVTQMGQEVILRCVPISNHLYFYWYRQILGQKVEFLVSFYNNEISEKSEIFDDQFSVERPDGSNFTLKIRSTKLEDSAMYFCASSPGGGPYEQYFGPGTRLTVT.